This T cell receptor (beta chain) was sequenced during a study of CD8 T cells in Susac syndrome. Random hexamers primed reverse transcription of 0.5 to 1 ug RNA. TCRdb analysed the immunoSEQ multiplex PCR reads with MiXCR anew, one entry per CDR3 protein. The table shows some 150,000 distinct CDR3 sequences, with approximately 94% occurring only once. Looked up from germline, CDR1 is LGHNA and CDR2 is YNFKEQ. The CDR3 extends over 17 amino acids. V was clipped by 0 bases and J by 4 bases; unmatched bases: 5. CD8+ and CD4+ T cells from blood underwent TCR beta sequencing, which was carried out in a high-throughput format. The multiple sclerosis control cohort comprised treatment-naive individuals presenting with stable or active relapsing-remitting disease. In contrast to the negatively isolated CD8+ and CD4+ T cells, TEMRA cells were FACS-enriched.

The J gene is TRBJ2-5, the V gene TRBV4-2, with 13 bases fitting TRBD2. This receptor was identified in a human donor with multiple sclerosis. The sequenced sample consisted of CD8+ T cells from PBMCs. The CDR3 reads CASSQDGRTSGGETQYF. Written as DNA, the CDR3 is TGTGCCAGCAGCCAAGATGGGAGGACTAGCGGGGGAGAGACCCAGTACTTC.